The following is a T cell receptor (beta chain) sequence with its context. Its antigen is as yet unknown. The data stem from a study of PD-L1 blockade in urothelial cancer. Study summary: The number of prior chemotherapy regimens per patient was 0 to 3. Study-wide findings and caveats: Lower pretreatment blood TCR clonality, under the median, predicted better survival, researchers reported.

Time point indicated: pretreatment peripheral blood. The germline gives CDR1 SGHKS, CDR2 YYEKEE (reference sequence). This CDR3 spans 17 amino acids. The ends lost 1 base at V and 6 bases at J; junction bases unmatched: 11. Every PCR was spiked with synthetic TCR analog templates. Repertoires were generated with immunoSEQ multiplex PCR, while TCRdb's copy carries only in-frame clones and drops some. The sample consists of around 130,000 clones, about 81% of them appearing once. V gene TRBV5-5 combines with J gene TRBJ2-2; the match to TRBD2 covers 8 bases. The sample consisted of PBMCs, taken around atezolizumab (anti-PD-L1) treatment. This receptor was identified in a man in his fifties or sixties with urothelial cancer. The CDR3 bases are TGTGCCAGCAGCTTGTGGTTGGGACTAGGGGTATCCGGGGAGCTGTTTTTT. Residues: CASSLWLGLGVSGELFF.